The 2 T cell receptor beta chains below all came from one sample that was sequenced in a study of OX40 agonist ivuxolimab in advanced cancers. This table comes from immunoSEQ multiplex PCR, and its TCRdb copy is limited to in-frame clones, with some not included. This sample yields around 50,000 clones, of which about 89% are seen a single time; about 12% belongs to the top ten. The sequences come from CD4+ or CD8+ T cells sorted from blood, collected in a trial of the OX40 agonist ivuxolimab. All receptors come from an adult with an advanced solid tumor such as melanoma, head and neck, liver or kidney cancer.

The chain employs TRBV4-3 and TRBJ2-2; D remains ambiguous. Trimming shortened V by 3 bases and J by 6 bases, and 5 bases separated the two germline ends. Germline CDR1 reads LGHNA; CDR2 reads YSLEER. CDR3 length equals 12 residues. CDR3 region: CASSQVAGELFF. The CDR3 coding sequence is TGCGCCAGCAGCCAGGTGGCCGGGGAGCTGTTTTTT.

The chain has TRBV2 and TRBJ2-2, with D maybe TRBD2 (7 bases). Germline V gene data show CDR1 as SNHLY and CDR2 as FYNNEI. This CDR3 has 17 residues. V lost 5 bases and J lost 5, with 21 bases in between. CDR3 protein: CASSLGGGRRFTGELFF. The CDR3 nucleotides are TGTGCCAGCAGTCTCGGCGGGGGCAGGCGCTTTACCGGGGAGCTGTTTTTT.